This T cell receptor beta chain was identified during a study of blood T cell repertoires in COVID-19. The CDR3 sequence is 17 residues long. Germline V gene sequence: CDR1 SQVTM, CDR2 ANQGSEA. After removal of 5 bases from V and 3 bases from J, the junction contained 14 bases not matched to a gene. The method was immunoSEQ multiplex PCR; TCRdb's version includes in-frame clones alone and lacks a portion of them. The sample lists approximately 120,000 clones, about 80% occurring once. The V call is TRBV29-1, the J call TRBJ2-3; TRBD1 aligns across 10 bases. The TCR sequence derives from a human donor in a cohort sampled during active COVID-19. The sequencing sample was made of peripheral blood. CDR3 amino acids: CSVNGRDRGEYTDTQYF. The DNA of the CDR3 is TGCAGCGTTAATGGAAGGGACAGGGGCGAATATACAGATACGCAGTATTTT.